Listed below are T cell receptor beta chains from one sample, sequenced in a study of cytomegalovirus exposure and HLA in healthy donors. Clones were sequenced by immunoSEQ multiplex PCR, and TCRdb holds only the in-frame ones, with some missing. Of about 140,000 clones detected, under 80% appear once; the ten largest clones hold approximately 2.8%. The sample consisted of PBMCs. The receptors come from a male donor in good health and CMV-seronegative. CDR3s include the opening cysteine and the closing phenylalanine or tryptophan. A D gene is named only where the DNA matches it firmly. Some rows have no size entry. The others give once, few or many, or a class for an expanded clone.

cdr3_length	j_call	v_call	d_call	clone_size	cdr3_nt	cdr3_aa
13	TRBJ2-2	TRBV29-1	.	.	TGCAGCGTTGACAGTGGGCGCACCGGGGAGCTGTTTTTT	CSVDSGRTGELFF
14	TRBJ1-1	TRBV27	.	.	TGTGCCAGCAGTTTAAGACAGCAGAACACTGAAGCTTTCTTT	CASSLRQQNTEAFF
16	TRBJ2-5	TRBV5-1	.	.	TGCGCCAGCAGCTTGACGGGGGGCCTGCACCAAGAGACCCAGTACTTC	CASSLTGGLHQETQYF
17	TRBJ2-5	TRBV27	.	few	TGTGCCAGCCGGGGCCCCCACAGGGATGGAGGCCAAGAGACCCAGTACTTC	CASRGPHRDGGQETQYF
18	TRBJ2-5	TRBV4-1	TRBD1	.	TGCGCCAGCAGCCAAGCGGGGACAGGTTTTCGGGCCCAAGAGACCCAGTACTTC	CASSQAGTGFRAQETQYF
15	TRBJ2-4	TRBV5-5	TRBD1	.	TGTGCCAGCAGCTTGGATCAAAACACAGGGGACATTCAGTACTTC	CASSLDQNTGDIQYF
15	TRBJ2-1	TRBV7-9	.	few	TGTGCCAGCAGCGCAAACCCTTCTAGAAACAATGAGCAGTTCTTC	CASSANPSRNNEQFF
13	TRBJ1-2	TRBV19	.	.	TGTGCCAGTACGCGAGGGGGTTACTATGGCTACACCTTC	CASTRGGYYGYTF
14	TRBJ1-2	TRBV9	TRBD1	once	TGTGCCAGCAGCGTAAATCAGGGGGTCTATGGCTACACCTTC	CASSVNQGVYGYTF
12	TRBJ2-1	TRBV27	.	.	TGTGCCAGCAGGCAGGGACTCAATGAGCAGTTCTTC	CASRQGLNEQFF
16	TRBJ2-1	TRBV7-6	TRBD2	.	TGTGCCAGCAGCCCGGGACTAGTCCGTCGGCACAATGAGCAGTTCTTC	CASSPGLVRRHNEQFF
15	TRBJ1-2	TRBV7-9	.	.	TGTGCCAGCAGCTTAGCGGAGGAGTACGGCTATGGCTACACCTTC	CASSLAEEYGYGYTF
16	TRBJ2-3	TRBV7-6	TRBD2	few	TGTGCCAGCAGTCCAGAGTGGGGGGGTCGAACAGATACGCAGTATTTT	CASSPEWGGRTDTQYF